The 18 T cell receptor beta chains below all came from one sample that was sequenced in a study of siplizumab effects on memory and regulatory T cells. Profiling relied on immunoSEQ multiplex PCR, and the TCRdb table lists in-frame clones only, not all of them. The table lists over 60,000 clones, about 90% of them singletons. Sequencing was done on a sample of CD8+ T cells sorted from blood. These receptors were collected from a human donor in good health.

CDR3 sequence reads: CATDGAQIPEATDTQYF. As DNA, the CDR3 is TGTGCCACGGACGGGGCTCAAATCCCTGAAGCCACAGATACGCAGTATTTT. This chain uses TRBV7-9 with TRBJ2-3; D could derive from TRBD1 or TRBD2 (5 bases each). V lost 10 bases and J 2 bases, leaving 25 bases between the germline ends. This CDR3 comprises 17 residues. CDR1 is SEHNR and CDR2 is FQNEAQ in the germline V gene (reference sequence).

The genes are TRBV12-5 and TRBJ2-7; TRBD1 agrees at 11 bases. The CDR3 totals 15 residues. Per the germline V gene, CDR1 is LGHNT and CDR2 is FRNRAP. V was pared by 6 bases and J by 4 bases, with 8 bases of the junction left unmatched. The CDR3 DNA reads as TGTGCTAGTGGCCCGGGACAGGGGGGTCAGTACGAGCAGTACTTC. Translated: CASGPGQGGQYEQYF.

The chain couples TRBV2 to TRBJ1-6; weak D call: TRBD1 (5 bases). The ends were cut back, 3 bases at V and 10 bases at J, with 16 bases in the middle. Germline V lookup: CDR1 SNHLY, CDR2 FYNNEI. The CDR3 is made up of 15 amino acids. The CDR3 bases are TGTGCCAGCAGTGACGGGGACGTAAATTACTCACCCCTCCACTTT. Amino acid sequence: CASSDGDVNYSPLHF.

This clone was detected once. The chain uses TRBV9 and TRBJ2-1, with TRBD2 matching over 11 bases. The junction had 1 base not matched to a gene; V was cut back by 3 bases and J by 8 bases. CDR3 size: 13 residues. CDR1 SGDLS and CDR2 YYNGEE come from the germline V gene. The CDR3 region is CASSEGLADEQFF. For the CDR3, the DNA is TGTGCCAGCAGCGAGGGACTAGCGGATGAGCAGTTCTTC.

This clone is a singleton in its sample. The chain recombines TRBV21-1 with TRBJ2-3. TRBV21-1 has pseudogene status. CDR3 length: 14 amino acids. CDR3 sequence: CASSKGTVTDTQYF. CDR3 nucleotide sequence: TGTGCCAGCAGCAAGGGGACCGTCACAGATACGCAGTATTTT.

The genes are TRBV9 and TRBJ2-3; D gene unclear. This CDR3 region has 13 residues. The V end lost 0 bases, the J end lost 2 bases, and 4 bases lay between the germline ends. From germline, CDR1 is SGDLS and CDR2 YYNGEE. CDR3: CASSVAYTDTQYF. CDR3 DNA sequence: TGTGCCAGCAGCGTAGCTTACACAGATACGCAGTATTTT.

The V gene is TRBV27, the J gene TRBJ1-2; D possibly corresponds to TRBD1 (5 bases). This CDR3 contains 17 residues. Germline CDR1 reads MNHEY; CDR2 reads SMNVEV (reference sequence). With 4 bases removed from V and 4 bases from J, the gap between germline ends came to 22 bases. CDR3: CASSSAWGGVYSYGYTF. The CDR3 bases are TGTGCCAGCAGTTCGGCTTGGGGGGGGGTTTATAGCTATGGCTACACCTTC.

This sequence joins TRBV6-6 and TRBJ1-1; TRBD1 matches 9 bases. Germline CDR1 reads MNHNY; CDR2 reads SVGAGI (reference sequence). Trimming removed 6 bases from V and 4 bases from J; junction bases left unmatched: 6. CDR3 size: 14 residues. The CDR3 DNA reads TGTGCCAGCAGGGTGGGACAGGGAAGCACTGAAGCTTTCTTT. This codes for CASRVGQGSTEAFF.

This clone was counted between two and nine times. The chain uses TRBV5-6 and TRBJ1-5; TRBD1 is a possible D gene (5 bases). Germline CDR1 reads SGHDT; CDR2 reads YYEEEE. The CDR3 length is 14 residues. V was trimmed by 4 bases and J by 4 bases, leaving 12 bases between them. Here the CDR3 DNA reads TGTGCCAGCAGCCCGGGGCAGGGAAATCAGCCCCAGCATTTT. Amino acids: CASSPGQGNQPQHF.

The chain couples TRBV6-5 to TRBJ2-5; D is possibly TRBD1 (5 bases). The germline gives CDR1 MNHEY, CDR2 SVGAGI. Trimming removed 0 bases from V and 4 bases from J, with 9 bases in between. This CDR3 contains 14 residues. This chain's CDR3 is CASSYSTVVETQYF. DNA of the CDR3: TGTGCCAGCAGTTACTCGACAGTAGTAGAGACCCAGTACTTC.

The V call is TRBV6-4, the J call TRBJ2-7; D may be TRBD1 (6 bases). Germline-derived CDR1 and CDR2 are MRHNA and SNTAGT. V was pared by 10 bases and J by 3 bases, with 19 bases between. The CDR3 spans 14 residues. CDR3 nucleotides: TGTGCCATCATCAGGGGCGGCCAGCACTACGAGCAGTACTTC. The encoded protein is CAIIRGGQHYEQYF.

V and J are TRBV29-1 and TRBJ2-1, with D possibly matching TRBD2 (6 bases). Trimming removed 7 bases at V and 5 bases at J, with 12 bases between. Germline V gene data show CDR1 as SQVTM and CDR2 as ANQGSEA. CDR3 length equals 12 residues. DNA for the CDR3: TGCAGCGGGTTTAGCGGAAACAATGAGCAGTTCTTC. Its translation is CSGFSGNNEQFF.

The rearrangement joins TRBV27 to TRBJ2-7; 9 bases line up with TRBD1. Trimming cost V 7 bases and J 6 bases; bases outside gene matches: 10. Per germline, CDR1 MNHEY and CDR2 SMNVEV (reference sequence). CDR3 length: 14 amino acids. The CDR3 region is CASNPPGQGIEQYF. The CDR3 coding sequence is TGTGCCAGCAACCCACCGGGACAGGGTATCGAGCAGTACTTC.

The J gene is TRBJ1-1, the V gene TRBV13; tentatively, D is TRBD1 (5 bases). Trimming cost V 5 bases and J 4 bases, with 14 bases left between them. The CDR3 length is 14 residues. Germline CDR1 and CDR2: PRHDT and FYEKMQ (reference sequence). Written as DNA, the CDR3 is TGTGCCAGCAGCCGATCCGGGACCTCCACTGAAGCTTTCTTT. It codes for CASSRSGTSTEAFF.

The genes are TRBV12-5 and TRBJ1-5; weak D call: TRBD1 (6 bases). Trimming left V 8 bases short and J 0 bases short, with 17 bases between. Germline CDR1 is LGHNT and CDR2 is FRNRAP. This CDR3 region has 16 residues. CDR3 in amino acids: CASSKGGEGSNQPQHF. CDR3 sequence (DNA): TGTGCTAGTTCCAAGGGGGGTGAGGGTAGCAATCAGCCCCAGCATTTT.

The chain employs TRBV5-4 and TRBJ2-3; 7 nucleotides line up with TRBD2. The CDR3 sequence is 14 residues long. V gave up 3 bases and J gave up 4 bases; unmatched junction bases: 5. The germline V gene encodes CDR1 SGHNT and CDR2 YYREEE (reference sequence). DNA for the CDR3: TGTGCCAGCAGCTGGGGGGGGAGCTCAGATACGCAGTATTTT. Translating it yields CASSWGGSSDTQYF.

This chain connects TRBV7-9 to TRBJ2-1, with D unresolved. Trimming left V 5 bases short and J 6 bases short, with 11 bases between. This CDR3 is built from 13 residues. Germline lookup yields CDR1 SEHNR and CDR2 FQNEAQ (reference sequence). CDR3 in amino acids: CASSPRLPNEQFF. The CDR3 region has the DNA TGTGCCAGCAGCCCTAGGTTGCCCAATGAGCAGTTCTTC. Full variable domain (missing parts from reference TRBV7-9 and TRBJ2-1): DTGVSQNPRHKITKRGQNVTFRCDPISEHNRLYWYRQTLGQGPEFLTYFQNEAQLEKSRLLSDRFSAERPKGSFSTLEIQRTEQGDSAMYLCASSPRLPNEQFFGPGTRLTVL.

The chain links TRBV4-1 to TRBJ1-1; 9 bases line up with TRBD1. Germline CDR1 MGHRA, CDR2 YSYEKL. CDR3 length: 16 residues. V lost 1 base to trimming and J lost 2 bases; unmatched junction nucleotides: 5. CDR3 amino acids: CASSQGTGALNTEAFF. CDR3 sequence (DNA): TGCGCCAGCAGCCAAGGGACAGGGGCTCTAAACACTGAAGCTTTCTTT.